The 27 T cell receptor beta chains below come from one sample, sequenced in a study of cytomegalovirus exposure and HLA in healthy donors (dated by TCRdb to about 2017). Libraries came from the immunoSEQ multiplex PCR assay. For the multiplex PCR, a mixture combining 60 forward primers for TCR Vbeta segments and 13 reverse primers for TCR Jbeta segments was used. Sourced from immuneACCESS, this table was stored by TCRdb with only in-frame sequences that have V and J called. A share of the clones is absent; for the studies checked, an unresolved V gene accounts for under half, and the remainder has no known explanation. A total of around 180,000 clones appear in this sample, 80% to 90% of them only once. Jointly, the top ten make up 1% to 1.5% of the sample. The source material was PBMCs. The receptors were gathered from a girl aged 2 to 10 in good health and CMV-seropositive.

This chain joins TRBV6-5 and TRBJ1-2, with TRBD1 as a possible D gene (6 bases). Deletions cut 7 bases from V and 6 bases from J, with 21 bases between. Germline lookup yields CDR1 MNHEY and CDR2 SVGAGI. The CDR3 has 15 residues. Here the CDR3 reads CASIPRSGDRNGYTF. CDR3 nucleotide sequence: TGTGCCAGCATTCCCAGGTCAGGGGATAGGAATGGCTACACCTTC.

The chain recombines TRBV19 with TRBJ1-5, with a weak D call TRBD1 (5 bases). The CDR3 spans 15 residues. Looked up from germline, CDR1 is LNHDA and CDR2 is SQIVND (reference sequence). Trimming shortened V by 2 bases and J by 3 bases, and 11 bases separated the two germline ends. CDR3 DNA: TGTGCCAGTAGTATACAAGGGGCAGACAATCAGCCCCAGCATTTT. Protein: CASSIQGADNQPQHF.

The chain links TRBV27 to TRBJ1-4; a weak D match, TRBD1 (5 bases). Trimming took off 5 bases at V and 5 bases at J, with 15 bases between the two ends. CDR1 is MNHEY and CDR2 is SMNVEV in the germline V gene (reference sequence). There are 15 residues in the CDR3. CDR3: CASSINRMGNEKLFF. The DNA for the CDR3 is TGTGCCAGCAGTATAAACAGGATGGGAAATGAAAAACTGTTTTTT.

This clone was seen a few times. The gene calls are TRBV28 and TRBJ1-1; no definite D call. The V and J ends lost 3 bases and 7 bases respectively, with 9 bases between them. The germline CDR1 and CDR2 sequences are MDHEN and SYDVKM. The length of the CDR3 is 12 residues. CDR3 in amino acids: CASSLAADEAFF. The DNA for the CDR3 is TGTGCCAGCAGTTTGGCGGCAGATGAAGCTTTCTTT.

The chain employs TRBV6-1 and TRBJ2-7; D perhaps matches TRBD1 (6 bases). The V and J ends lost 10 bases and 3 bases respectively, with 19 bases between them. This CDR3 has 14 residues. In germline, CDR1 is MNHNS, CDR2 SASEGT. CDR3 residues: CATGTPRKVYEQYF. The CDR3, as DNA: TGTGCCACTGGGACACCCAGGAAGGTCTACGAGCAGTACTTC.

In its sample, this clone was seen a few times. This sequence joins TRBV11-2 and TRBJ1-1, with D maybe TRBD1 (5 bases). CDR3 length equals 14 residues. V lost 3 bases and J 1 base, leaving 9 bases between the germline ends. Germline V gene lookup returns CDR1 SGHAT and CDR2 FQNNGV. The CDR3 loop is CASSFSRANTEAFF. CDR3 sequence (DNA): TGTGCCAGCAGCTTTAGCAGGGCGAACACTGAAGCTTTCTTT.

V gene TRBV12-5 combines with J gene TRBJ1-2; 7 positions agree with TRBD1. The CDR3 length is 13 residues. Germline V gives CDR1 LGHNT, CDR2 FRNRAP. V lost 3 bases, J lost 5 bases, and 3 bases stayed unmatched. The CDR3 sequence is CASGFTGEYGYTF. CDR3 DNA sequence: TGTGCTAGTGGTTTCACAGGGGAGTATGGCTACACCTTC.

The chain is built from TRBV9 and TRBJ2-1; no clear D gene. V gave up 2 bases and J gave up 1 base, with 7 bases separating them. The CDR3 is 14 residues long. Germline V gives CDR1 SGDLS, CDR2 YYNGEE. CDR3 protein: CASSVSDSYNEQFF. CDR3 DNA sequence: TGTGCCAGCAGCGTTAGTGATTCCTACAATGAGCAGTTCTTC.

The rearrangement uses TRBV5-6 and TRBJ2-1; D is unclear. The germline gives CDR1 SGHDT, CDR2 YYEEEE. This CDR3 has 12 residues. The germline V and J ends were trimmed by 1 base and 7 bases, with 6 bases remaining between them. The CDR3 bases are TGTGCCAGCAGCTTGTCAGTGAATGAGCAGTTCTTC. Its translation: CASSLSVNEQFF. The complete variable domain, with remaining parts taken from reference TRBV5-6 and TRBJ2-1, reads DAGVTQSPTHLIKTRGQQVTLRCSPKSGHDTVSWYQQALGQGPQFIFQYYEEEERQRGNFPDRFSGHQFPNYSSELNVNALLLGDSALYLCASSLSVNEQFFGPGTRLTVL.

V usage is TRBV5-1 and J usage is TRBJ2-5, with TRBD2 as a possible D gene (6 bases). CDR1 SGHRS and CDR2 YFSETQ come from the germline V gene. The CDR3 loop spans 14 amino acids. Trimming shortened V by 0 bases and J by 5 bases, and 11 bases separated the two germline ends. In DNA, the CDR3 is TGCGCCAGCAGCTTGGCGGGAGCCTGGGAGACCCAGTACTTC. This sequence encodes CASSLAGAWETQYF.

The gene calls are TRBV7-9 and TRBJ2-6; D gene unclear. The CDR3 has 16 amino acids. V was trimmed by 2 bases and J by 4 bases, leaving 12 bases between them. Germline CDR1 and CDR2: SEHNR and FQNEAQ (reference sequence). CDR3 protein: CASSLISPKGANVLTF. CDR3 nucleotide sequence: TGTGCCAGCAGCTTAATTAGCCCCAAGGGGGCCAACGTCCTGACTTTC.

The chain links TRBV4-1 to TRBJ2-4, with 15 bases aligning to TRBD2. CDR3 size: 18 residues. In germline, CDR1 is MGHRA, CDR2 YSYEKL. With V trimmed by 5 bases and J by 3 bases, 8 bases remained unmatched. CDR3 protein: CASSLGLAGGHRKNIQYF. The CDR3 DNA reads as TGCGCCAGCAGCTTGGGACTAGCGGGAGGCCACCGCAAAAACATTCAGTACTTC.

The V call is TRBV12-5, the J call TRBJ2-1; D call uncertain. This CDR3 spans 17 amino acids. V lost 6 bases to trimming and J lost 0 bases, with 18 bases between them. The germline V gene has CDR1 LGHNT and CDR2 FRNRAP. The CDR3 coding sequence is TGTGCTAGTGGCTCGGAGACTGTTACTTACTCCTACAATGAGCAGTTCTTC. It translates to CASGSETVTYSYNEQFF.

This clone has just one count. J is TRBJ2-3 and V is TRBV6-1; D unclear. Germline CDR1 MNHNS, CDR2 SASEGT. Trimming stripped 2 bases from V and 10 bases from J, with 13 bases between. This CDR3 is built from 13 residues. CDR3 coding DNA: TGTGCCAGCAGTGAACTCGCGACGGGTTCGCAGTATTTT. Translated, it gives CASSELATGSQYF.

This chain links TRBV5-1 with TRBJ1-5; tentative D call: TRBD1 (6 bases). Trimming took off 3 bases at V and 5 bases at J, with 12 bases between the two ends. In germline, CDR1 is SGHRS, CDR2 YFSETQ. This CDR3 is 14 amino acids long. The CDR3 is CASSSGQPDQPQHF. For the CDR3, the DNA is TGCGCCAGCAGCTCAGGACAGCCCGATCAGCCCCAGCATTTT.

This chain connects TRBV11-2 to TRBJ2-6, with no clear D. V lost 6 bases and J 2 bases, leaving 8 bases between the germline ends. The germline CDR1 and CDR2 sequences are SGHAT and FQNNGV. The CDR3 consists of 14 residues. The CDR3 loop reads CASSPTAGANVLTF. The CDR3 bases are TGTGCCAGCAGTCCTACAGCTGGGGCCAACGTCCTGACTTTC.

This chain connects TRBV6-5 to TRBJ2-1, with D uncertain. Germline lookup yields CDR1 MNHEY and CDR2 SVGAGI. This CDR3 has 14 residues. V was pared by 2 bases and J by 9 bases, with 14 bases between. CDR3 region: CASSYEYSRFEQFF. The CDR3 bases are TGTGCCAGCAGTTACGAGTATTCCCGATTTGAGCAGTTCTTC.

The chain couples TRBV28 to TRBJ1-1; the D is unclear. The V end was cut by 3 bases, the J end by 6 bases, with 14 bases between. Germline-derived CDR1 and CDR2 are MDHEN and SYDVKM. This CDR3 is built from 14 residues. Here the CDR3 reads CASSFLGLSSEAFF. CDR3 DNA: TGTGCCAGCAGTTTTTTGGGCTTATCTTCTGAAGCTTTCTTT.

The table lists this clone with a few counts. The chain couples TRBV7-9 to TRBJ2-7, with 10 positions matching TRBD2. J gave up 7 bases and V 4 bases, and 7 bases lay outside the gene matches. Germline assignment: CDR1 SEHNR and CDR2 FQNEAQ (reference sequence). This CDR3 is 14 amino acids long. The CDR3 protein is CASSSGTSAREQYF. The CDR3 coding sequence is TGTGCCAGCAGCTCCGGGACTAGCGCTCGGGAGCAGTACTTC.

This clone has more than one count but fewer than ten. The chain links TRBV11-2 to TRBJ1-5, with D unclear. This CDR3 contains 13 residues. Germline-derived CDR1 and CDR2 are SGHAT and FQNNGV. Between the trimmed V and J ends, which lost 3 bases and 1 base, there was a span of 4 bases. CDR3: CASSLGSNQPQHF. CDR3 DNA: TGTGCCAGCAGCTTGGGCAGCAATCAGCCCCAGCATTTT.

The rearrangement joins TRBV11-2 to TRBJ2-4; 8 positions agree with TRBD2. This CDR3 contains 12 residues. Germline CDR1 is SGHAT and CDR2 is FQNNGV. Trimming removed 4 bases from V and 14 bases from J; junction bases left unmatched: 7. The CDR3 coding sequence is TGTGCCAGCAGCTCCAGCGGGGGATCTAAGTACTTC. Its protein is CASSSSGGSKYF.

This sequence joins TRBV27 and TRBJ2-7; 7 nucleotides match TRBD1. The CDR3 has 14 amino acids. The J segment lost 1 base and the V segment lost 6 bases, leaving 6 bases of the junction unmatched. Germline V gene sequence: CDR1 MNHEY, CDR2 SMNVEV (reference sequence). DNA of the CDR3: TGTGCCAGCAGGTACAGGGGTGGGTCCTACGAGCAGTACTTC. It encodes CASRYRGGSYEQYF.

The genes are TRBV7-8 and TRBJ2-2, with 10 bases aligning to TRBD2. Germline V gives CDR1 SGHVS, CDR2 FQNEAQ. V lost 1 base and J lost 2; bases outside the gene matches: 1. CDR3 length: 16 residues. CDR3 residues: CASSLGTSGNTGELFF. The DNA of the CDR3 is TGTGCCAGCAGCTTAGGGACTAGCGGAAACACCGGGGAGCTGTTTTTT.

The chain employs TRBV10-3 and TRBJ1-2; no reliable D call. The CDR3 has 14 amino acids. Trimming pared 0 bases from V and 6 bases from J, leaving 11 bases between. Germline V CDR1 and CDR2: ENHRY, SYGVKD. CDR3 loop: CAISESRVPDGYTF. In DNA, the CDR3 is TGTGCCATCAGTGAGTCGAGGGTTCCCGATGGCTACACCTTC.

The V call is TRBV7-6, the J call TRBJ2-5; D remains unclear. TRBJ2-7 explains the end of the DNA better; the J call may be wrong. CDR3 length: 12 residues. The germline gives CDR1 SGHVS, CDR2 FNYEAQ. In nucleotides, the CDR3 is TGTGCCAGCAGCTTATCCGCCTACGAGCAGTACTTC. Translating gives CASSLSAYEQYF.

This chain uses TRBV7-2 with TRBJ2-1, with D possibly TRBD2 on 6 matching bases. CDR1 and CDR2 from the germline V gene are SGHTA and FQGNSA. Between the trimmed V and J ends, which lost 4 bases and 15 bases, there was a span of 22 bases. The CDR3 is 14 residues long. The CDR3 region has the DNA TGTGCCAGCAGCTCGTCCTCCCTAGCGCCCGGGGGGTTCTTC. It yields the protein CASSSSSLAPGGFF.

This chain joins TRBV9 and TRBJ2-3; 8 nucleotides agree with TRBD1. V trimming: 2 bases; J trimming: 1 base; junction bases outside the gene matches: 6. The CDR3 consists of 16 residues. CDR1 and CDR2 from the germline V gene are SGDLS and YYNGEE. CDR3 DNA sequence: TGTGCCAGCAGCGTGACAGGGGAGATGGGCACAGATACGCAGTATTTT. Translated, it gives CASSVTGEMGTDTQYF.